This T cell receptor (beta chain) appears in the sequencing data of a study of beta chain features in type 1 diabetes. Across the whole study: Healthy donors, compared against patients, showed similar age, gender and cell yields. Study-level points and caveats: Significant though moderate, a shortening of TCRB CDR3s appeared in all four CD4+ subsets of Type 1 diabetes patients. It was among patients, rather than healthy donors, that naive, central memory and Treg TCRB repertoires appeared more similar.

This clone has a handful of counts. The antigen is undetermined. V gave up 5 bases and J gave up 7 bases; unmatched junction bases: 5. The CDR3 consists of 14 residues. The V gene's germline CDR1 is SGHAT and CDR2 FQNNGV. On average, the one heparinised blood draw given by each donor was approximately 120 mL. Sequenced material consisted of expressed TCRB transcripts (all of the isolated RNA was reverse transcribed). Sequenced by immunoSEQ multiplex PCR; TCRdb stores in-frame clones only, minus some. This sample has 300,000 to 400,000 clones, with roughly 8% found just once. This TCR derives from a woman between 18 and 29 years old in good health. Sample: central memory CD4+ T cells from blood. This rearrangement joins TRBV11-2 to TRBJ1-4; TRBD1 matches at 9 bases. The CDR3 here is CASSISDRGEKLFF. The CDR3 nucleotides read TGTGCCAGCAGCATTTCGGACAGGGGTGAAAAACTGTTTTTT. Together with reference TRBV11-2 and TRBJ1-4, the CDR3 gives the full variable domain: EAGVAQSPRYKIIEKRQSVAFWCNPISGHATLYWYQQILGQGPKLLIQFQNNGVVDDSQLPKDRFSAERLKGVDSTLKIQPAKLEDSAVYLCASSISDRGEKLFFGSGTQLSVL.